Each of the 13 T cell receptor beta chains below was sequenced from the same sample in a study of control samples from healthy donors and cancer patients. Method: immunoSEQ multiplex PCR; TCRdb's copy keeps in-frame clones and lacks some. This sample has some 140,000 clones; 70% to 90% occur once, and the top ten carry 8% to 9.5%. Sequenced: blood. Receptor source: a woman aged 30 to 39 in good health.

The chain joins TRBV5-1 to TRBJ1-2, with no clear D. Trimming took off 0 bases at V and 4 bases at J, with 10 bases between the two ends. Germline CDR1 reads SGHRS; CDR2 reads YFSETQ. This CDR3 is built from 14 residues. This chain's CDR3 is CASSLDAASYGYTF. The CDR3 coding sequence is TGCGCCAGCAGCTTGGACGCGGCGAGCTATGGCTACACCTTC.

This chain connects TRBV30 to TRBJ1-1; D remains unclear. Germline assignment: CDR1 GTSNPN and CDR2 SVGIG (reference sequence). V was shortened by 1 base and J by 8 bases, with 11 bases between the two germline ends. The CDR3 spans 12 residues. As DNA, the CDR3 is TGTGCCTGGAGTGCTTTCACAGAAGAAGCTTTCTTT. Its translation is CAWSAFTEEAFF.

The chain recombines TRBV11-3 with TRBJ1-1; D not resolved. Germline V gene data show CDR1 as SGHNT and CDR2 as YENEEA. V was clipped by 4 bases and J by 1 base, with 13 bases between them. The CDR3 has 15 amino acids. The CDR3 sequence: CASSSSLGGNTEAFF. The DNA of the CDR3 is TGTGCCAGCAGCTCCTCCCTCGGCGGGAACACTGAAGCTTTCTTT.

The chain employs TRBV6-5 and TRBJ1-1; D gene ambiguous. CDR3 length: 13 residues. Germline lookup yields CDR1 MNHEY and CDR2 SVGAGI. V was trimmed by 2 bases and J by 3 bases, leaving 7 bases between them. The CDR3 here is CASSYLQYTEAFF. For the CDR3, the DNA is TGTGCCAGCAGTTACCTCCAATACACTGAAGCTTTCTTT.

The genes are TRBV30 and TRBJ2-5; 10 nucleotides match TRBD2. Germline V gene data show CDR1 as GTSNPN and CDR2 as SVGIG (reference sequence). CDR3 size: 15 residues. The J segment lost 1 base and the V segment lost 1 base, leaving 3 bases of the junction unmatched. CDR3 loop: CAWSDGLAVQETQYF. The CDR3 DNA is TGTGCCTGGAGTGACGGACTAGCGGTCCAAGAGACCCAGTACTTC.

The V call is TRBV6-1, the J call TRBJ2-7; D unresolved. V shed 2 bases and J shed 0 bases, with 14 bases lying between them. Germline CDR1 and CDR2: MNHNS and SASEGT. CDR3 size: 16 residues. CDR3 sequence reads: CASSESGPAFSYEQYF. The CDR3 nucleotides are TGTGCCAGCAGTGAATCTGGGCCCGCGTTCTCCTACGAGCAGTACTTC.

V is TRBV11-2 and J is TRBJ2-2; 9 bases fit TRBD1. CDR1 is SGHAT, CDR2 FQNNGV, per germline. The V segment lost 4 bases and the J segment 4 bases; nucleotides outside the gene matches: 10. This CDR3 is built from 17 residues. In DNA, the CDR3 is TGTGCCAGCAGCTCCCGATACGGGACAGGGCTCACCGGGGAGCTGTTTTTT. Amino acid sequence: CASSSRYGTGLTGELFF. The entire variable domain, with the rest obtained from reference TRBV11-2 and TRBJ2-2, is as follows: EAGVAQSPRYKIIEKRQSVAFWCNPISGHATLYWYQQILGQGPKLLIQFQNNGVVDDSQLPKDRFSAERLKGVDSTLKIQPAKLEDSAVYLCASSSRYGTGLTGELFFGEGSRLTVL.

V is TRBV5-1 and J is TRBJ2-5; 11 nucleotides align to TRBD2. Germline V lookup: CDR1 SGHRS, CDR2 YFSETQ. Trimming took 4 bases from V and 2 from J; bases not matched to a gene: 4. The CDR3 consists of 15 residues. CDR3 loop: CASSRIAGGQETQYF. The CDR3 DNA reads as TGCGCCAGCAGCCGAATAGCGGGAGGGCAAGAGACCCAGTACTTC.

This chain joins TRBV5-1 and TRBJ2-6, with a tentative D call TRBD1 (7 bases). With 5 bases removed from V and 0 bases from J, the gap between germline ends came to 9 bases. This CDR3 spans 15 amino acids. CDR1 is SGHRS, CDR2 YFSETQ, per germline. CDR3 sequence (DNA): TGCGCCAGCAGGCGGGACAGCTCTGGGGCCAACGTCCTGACTTTC. Translating it yields CASRRDSSGANVLTF.

The V call is TRBV7-9, the J call TRBJ1-1; no clear D gene. Germline V CDR1 and CDR2: SEHNR, FQNEAQ (reference sequence). V lost 2 bases and J 7 bases, leaving 11 bases between the germline ends. This CDR3 contains 13 residues. The CDR3 DNA is TGTGCCAGCAGCTTAAAGGAGATAAGTGAAGCTTTCTTT. Translated: CASSLKEISEAFF.

This clone appeared once. This sequence joins TRBV7-9 and TRBJ2-7, with D perhaps TRBD2 (6 bases). Germline loops: CDR1 SEHNR, CDR2 FQNEAQ (reference sequence). Trimming pared 5 bases from V and 5 bases from J, leaving 16 bases between. The CDR3 runs 14 residues. CDR3 amino acids: CASSVGRDTDEQYF. CDR3 coding DNA: TGTGCCAGCAGCGTGGGGCGGGATACCGACGAGCAGTACTTC.

CDR3 nucleotides: TGTGCCTGGAGTATCGACGGGACGGAAAATCAGCCCCAGCATTTT. This codes for CAWSIDGTENQPQHF. This chain links TRBV30 with TRBJ1-5, with D possibly being TRBD1 (5 bases). CDR1 is GTSNPN, CDR2 SVGIG, per germline (reference sequence). The CDR3 has 15 amino acids. V dropped 2 bases and J dropped 4 bases, with 15 bases sitting between them.

The chain links TRBV19 to TRBJ2-1, with D hard to call. Per germline, CDR1 LNHDA and CDR2 SQIVND (reference sequence). There are 12 residues in the CDR3. In DNA, the CDR3 is TGTGCAACTTCGAGCTCCTACAATGAGCAGTTCTTC. This encodes CATSSSYNEQFF.